Below, 26 T cell receptor beta chains from the same sample are listed, as sequenced in a study of response to subunit inactivated influenza vaccine. TCRdb reprocessed the RT-PCR reads via MiXCR and lists one record per CDR3 protein. The sample contains more than 500,000 distinct CDR3 sequences, around 11% of which appear only once. These data were also filed under a second study, of T cells expressing NK-cell markers. Turning to that study: Making the TCR beta cDNA relied on 5'RACE template switching with UMIs.

Specimen: PBMCs from blood, collected on the day of vaccination. The receptors were sampled from a middle-aged man who received an inactivated influenza vaccine.

Comments on this clonotype: Mismatch with germline at one junction end may stem from a read error. V and J are TRBV15 and TRBJ1-1, with 9 bases that match TRBD1. This CDR3 spans 15 amino acids. CDR1 LNHNV and CDR2 YYDKDF come from the germline V gene (reference sequence). The CDR3 DNA is TGTGCCACCAACAGACTACAGGGGGCGGGGACTGAAGCTTTCTTT. Translated, it gives CATNRLQGAGTEAFF.

The J gene is TRBJ2-5, the V gene TRBV7-2, with D tentatively TRBD1 or TRBD2 (6 bases each). Germline V gene lookup returns CDR1 SGHTA and CDR2 FQGNSA. This CDR3 is 13 amino acids long. V was clipped by 8 bases and J by 5 bases, with 15 bases between them. The CDR3 DNA is TGTGCCAGCCTCTTCCGGGGGCGGGAGACCCAGTACTTC. The encoded protein is CASLFRGRETQYF.

This clonotype appeared a few times. The rearrangement joins TRBV5-5 to TRBJ2-7; TRBD1 aligns across 8 bases. The V segment lost 4 bases and the J segment 2 bases; nucleotides outside the gene matches: 11. Germline CDR1 is SGHKS and CDR2 is YYEKEE (reference sequence). This CDR3 comprises 16 residues. Here the CDR3 DNA reads TGTGCCAGCAGCCACCGACAAGACAGGGGTGCCTACGAGCAGTACTTC. It specifies CASSHRQDRGAYEQYF.

This chain uses TRBV11-2 with TRBJ2-1; TRBD2 matches at 8 bases. V trimming: 5 bases; J trimming: 2 bases; junction bases outside the gene matches: 8. The CDR3 is made up of 16 amino acids. Germline V lookup: CDR1 SGHAT, CDR2 FQNNGV. The CDR3 is CASSPHSGTTYNEQFF. CDR3 sequence (DNA): TGTGCCAGCAGCCCACATAGCGGGACTACCTACAATGAGCAGTTCTTC.

This clonotype was found a few times. The chain combines TRBV24-1 with TRBJ2-3; TRBD1 matches at 7 bases. Germline V lookup: CDR1 KGHDR, CDR2 SFDVKD. This CDR3 contains 15 residues. The V segment lost 3 bases and the J segment 3 bases; nucleotides outside the gene matches: 5. In nucleotides, the CDR3 is TGTGCCACCAGTGATCAGGGGGACACGACAGATACGCAGTATTTT. It specifies CATSDQGDTTDTQYF.

This clonotype has a handful of counts. The chain links TRBV18 to TRBJ1-3; 9 bases map to TRBD1. Losses at the gene ends were 2 bases for V and 9 bases for J; bases not matched to a gene: 11. CDR1 KGHSH and CDR2 LQKENI come from the germline V gene. The CDR3 is 16 amino acids. CDR3 in amino acids: CASSPAPGQGPATIYF. The CDR3 nucleotides read TGTGCCAGCTCACCAGCTCCGGGACAGGGCCCGGCCACCATATATTTT.

This chain uses TRBV16 with TRBJ1-5; D is perhaps TRBD1 (5 bases). CDR1 and CDR2 (germline): KGHSY, FQNENV. Trimming stripped 1 base from V and 1 base from J, with 11 bases between. The CDR3 covers 16 residues. CDR3 residues: CASSQLHRGSNQPQHF. The CDR3 bases are TGTGCCAGCAGCCAATTACACCGGGGGAGCAATCAGCCCCAGCATTTT.

There are a few counts of this clonotype. The chain combines TRBV9 with TRBJ2-3, with 8 bases lining up with TRBD2. V dropped 3 bases and J dropped 4; count of bases not matched to a gene: 7. The CDR3 is 15 residues long. Germline-derived CDR1 and CDR2 are SGDLS and YYNGEE. CDR3 residues: CASSDSGRIADTQYF. DNA for the CDR3: TGTGCCAGCAGCGACAGCGGGAGAATCGCAGATACGCAGTATTTT.

This clonotype turned up a few times. The CDR3 DNA reads as TGTGCCAGCAGCTTAGTGGGCGCAGGTTACGAGCAGTACTTC. This codes for CASSLVGAGYEQYF. The chain joins TRBV7-9 to TRBJ2-7; D gene unclear. V lost 1 base and J 4 bases, leaving 11 bases between the germline ends. The CDR3 has 14 residues. Germline V CDR1 and CDR2: SEHNR, FQNEAQ (reference sequence).

At least ten counts were recorded for this clonotype. This rearrangement joins TRBV3-1 to TRBJ1-2; the D is unclear. The CDR3 runs to 14 residues. Trimming removed 0 bases at V and 8 bases at J, with 13 bases between. Germline CDR1 reads LGHDT; CDR2 reads YNNKEL (reference sequence). The CDR3 DNA is TGTGCCAGCAGCCAAGAGGTGGAGAGTTACGGCTACACCTTC. Translation: CASSQEVESYGYTF.

This clonotype has a handful of counts. The genes are TRBV24-1 and TRBJ2-5, with D perhaps being TRBD1 or TRBD2 (5 bases each). Between the trimmed V and J ends, which lost 4 bases and 4 bases, there was a span of 15 bases. The V gene's germline CDR1 is KGHDR and CDR2 SFDVKD. The CDR3 length is 15 residues. DNA of the CDR3: TGTGCCACCAGTGAGGAGGCAGGGCATCTAGAGACCCAGTACTTC. Protein: CATSEEAGHLETQYF.

In its sample, this clonotype was seen once. The chain employs TRBV6-5 and TRBJ1-4; 10 bases agree with TRBD1. Trimming removed 2 bases from V and 6 bases from J; junction bases left unmatched: 3. The germline CDR1 and CDR2 sequences are MNHEY and SVGAGI. The CDR3 is 15 residues long. CDR3 nucleotide sequence: TGTGCCAGCAGTTACGCGACAGGGGGCCATGAAAAACTGTTTTTT. As protein: CASSYATGGHEKLFF.

This clonotype was detected many times. This rearrangement joins TRBV12-3 or TRBV12-4 to TRBJ2-6; D might be TRBD2 (5 bases). CDR3 length: 17 amino acids. V lost 5 bases to trimming and J lost 0 bases, with 14 bases between them. CDR3 coding DNA: TGTGCCAGCAGTCCATACCCGGGAAGCTCTGGGGCCAACGTCCTGACTTTC. Amino acid sequence: CASSPYPGSSGANVLTF.

This clonotype has just a few counts. The chain couples TRBV28 to TRBJ2-1; D remains ambiguous. V was clipped by 2 bases and J by 8 bases, with 7 bases between them. The CDR3 consists of 12 residues. Germline V gene sequence: CDR1 MDHEN, CDR2 SYDVKM. CDR3 residues: CASSLAFDEQFF. Here the CDR3 DNA reads TGTGCCAGCAGTTTAGCGTTCGATGAGCAGTTCTTC.

This clonotype has just a few counts. The chain links TRBV12-3 or TRBV12-4 to TRBJ2-3, with a possible D match to TRBD2 (7 bases). CDR3 length: 16 residues. Trimming removed 6 bases from V and 6 bases from J, with 22 bases in between. In nucleotides, the CDR3 is TGTGCCAGCAGCACCTTGGGGGCGGGAGTTGCGGATACGCAGTATTTT. This codes for CASSTLGAGVADTQYF.

This clonotype has ten or more counts. The rearrangement joins TRBV28 to TRBJ1-2; the D gene is possibly TRBD1 (6 bases). Germline-derived CDR1 and CDR2 are MDHEN and SYDVKM. Trimming cost V 6 bases and J 4 bases, with 9 bases left between them. The CDR3 runs 12 residues. The CDR3 here is CASSSQGYGYTF. The DNA for the CDR3 is TGTGCCAGCAGCTCACAGGGCTATGGCTACACCTTC.

This clonotype was detected many times. This chain links TRBV7-2 with TRBJ2-4; TRBD1 might be the D (5 bases). V was cut by 4 bases and J by 0 bases, with 7 bases left in between. The length of the CDR3 is 14 residues. In germline, CDR1 is SGHTA, CDR2 FQGNSA. CDR3 amino acids: CASSWGIAKNIQYF. The CDR3, as DNA: TGTGCCAGCAGCTGGGGCATAGCCAAAAACATTCAGTACTTC.

This clonotype came up a few times. The V call is TRBV4-2, the J call TRBJ1-6; TRBD1 is a possible D gene (6 bases). The length of the CDR3 is 17 residues. V was shortened by 2 bases and J by 5 bases, with 16 bases between the two germline ends. Germline-derived CDR1 and CDR2 are LGHNA and YNFKEQ. CDR3 residues: CASSQYRPGVDNSPLHF. The CDR3 nucleotides read TGTGCCAGCAGCCAATATAGGCCAGGGGTCGATAATTCACCCCTCCACTTT.

This clonotype was counted between two and nine times. This sequence joins TRBV7-2 and TRBJ1-4; D ambiguous. Germline V CDR1 and CDR2: SGHTA, FQGNSA. V was trimmed by 3 bases and J by 3 bases, leaving 11 bases between them. This CDR3 is built from 15 residues. In DNA, the CDR3 is TGTGCCAGCAGCTTTCAGTCCGGAGCTAATGAAAAACTGTTTTTT. As protein: CASSFQSGANEKLFF.

This clonotype was observed at least ten times. The chain links TRBV5-1 to TRBJ1-1; D unresolved. The CDR3 has 14 residues. Trimming removed 0 bases from V and 4 bases from J, with 10 bases in between. From germline, CDR1 is SGHRS and CDR2 YFSETQ. The CDR3 protein is CASSLAGSGTEAFF. DNA for the CDR3: TGCGCCAGCAGCTTGGCGGGCTCCGGCACTGAAGCTTTCTTT.

A few counts support this clonotype. The V and J genes are TRBV6-1 and TRBJ1-1; no reliable D call. Trimming pared 4 bases from V and 0 bases from J, leaving 9 bases between. The CDR3 extends over 14 amino acids. CDR1 is MNHNS, CDR2 SASEGT, per germline. The CDR3 nucleotides are TGTGCCAGCAGTGCTACAGTTATGAACACTGAAGCTTTCTTT. Amino acid sequence: CASSATVMNTEAFF.

The V gene is TRBV7-3, the J gene TRBJ2-3; 8 bases align to TRBD2. V lost 0 bases, J lost 4 bases, and 3 bases stayed unmatched. The CDR3 sequence is 15 residues long. Germline V CDR1 and CDR2: SGHTA, FQGTGA. CDR3 loop: CASSLTPGGADTQYF. The CDR3 nucleotides read TGTGCCAGCAGCTTAACGCCGGGAGGGGCAGATACGCAGTATTTT.

This clonotype was observed at least ten times. This chain connects TRBV5-1 to TRBJ2-3, with 7 bases aligning to TRBD2. The CDR3 has 15 residues. Germline V gene lookup returns CDR1 SGHRS and CDR2 YFSETQ. Trimming took 0 bases from V and 0 from J; bases not matched to a gene: 1. CDR3 region: CASSLGGGSTDTQYF. The CDR3 DNA follows: TGCGCCAGCAGCTTGGGCGGGGGTAGCACAGATACGCAGTATTTT.

The V and J genes are TRBV30 and TRBJ2-7; no clear D gene. From germline, CDR1 is GTSNPN and CDR2 SVGIG (reference sequence). V was shortened by 0 bases and J by 5 bases, with 17 bases between the two germline ends. The CDR3 length is 15 residues. The CDR3 DNA reads TGTGCCTGGAGTGTACGTTTGGAGCTTGTCGACGAGCAGTACTTC. Translation gives CAWSVRLELVDEQYF.

The chain has TRBV15 and TRBJ2-7; 8 nucleotides agree with TRBD2. V lost 5 bases to trimming and J lost 2 bases; unmatched junction nucleotides: 8. CDR3 length: 15 residues. The germline V gene has CDR1 LNHNV and CDR2 YYDKDF (reference sequence). The CDR3 DNA sequence: TGTGCCACCAGCCCTCGGACTAGCAGAACCTACGAGCAGTACTTC. Its translation: CATSPRTSRTYEQYF. Supplemented by reference TRBV15 and TRBJ2-7, the full variable domain reads DAMVIQNPRYQVTQFGKPVTLSCSQTLNHNVMYWYQQKSSQAPKLLFHYYDKDFNNEADTPDNFQSRRPNTSFCFLDIRSPGLGDTAMYLCATSPRTSRTYEQYFGPGTRLTVT.

The V gene is TRBV15, the J gene TRBJ1-5; D not certain. The V end was cut by 5 bases, the J end by 6 bases, with 17 bases between. This CDR3 has 15 amino acids. CDR1 is LNHNV and CDR2 is YYDKDF in the germline V gene (reference sequence). The CDR3 here is CATSSRDRVGQPQHF. The CDR3 coding sequence is TGTGCCACCAGCTCGAGGGATAGGGTGGGTCAGCCCCAGCATTTT.